The T cell receptor (beta chain) described here comes from a study of graft-versus-host responses after intestinal transplantation. Overall study: Transplant recipients had multivisceral, liver-intestinal, or isolated intestinal grafts. Uniformly, recipients were administered anti-thymocyte globulin induction with subsequent tacrolimus and steroids for two to three years.

Assay: immunoSEQ multiplex PCR; the TCRdb copy retains only in-frame clones and omits some. The sample shows about 24,000 clones, 80% to 90% of them seen only once. General study points: Early after transplant, HvG declines were associated with peak levels of circulating GvH clones.

V dropped 5 bases and J dropped 3 bases, with 6 bases sitting between them. CDR3 size: 12 residues. Germline-derived CDR1 and CDR2 are LNHNV and YYDKDF (reference sequence). Comment on this clone: Antigen unknown.

Here the sequenced sample was PBMCs, taken around 14 months after intestinal transplant. This receptor was identified in a human patient who received an intestinal transplant, so some T cells may come from the graft donor. The chain is built from TRBV15 and TRBJ2-3; no reliable D call. The chain's CDR3 is CATSPSTDTQYF. The CDR3 region has the DNA TGTGCCACCAGCCCGAGTACAGATACGCAGTATTTT.